The present T cell receptor (beta chain) was sequenced within a study of response to subunit inactivated influenza vaccine. Findings of the study overall: Authors suggested each seasonal flu vaccination may recruit only limited numbers of new T cells.

As for this clonotype: Its antigen is undetermined.

The germline V gene encodes CDR1 DFQATT and CDR2 SNEGSKA (reference sequence). V was shortened by 0 bases and J by 3 bases, with 10 bases between the two germline ends. The CDR3 has 14 residues. From the RT-PCR reads, TCRdb called clonotypes with MiXCR, one entry per CDR3 protein. In the table there are approximately 230,000 distinct CDR3 sequences, more than 10% of which are singletons. The TCR originated in a man in his fifties or sixties who received an inactivated influenza vaccine. The sequencing used non-naive T cells sorted from PBMCs, collected roughly 15 days before vaccination. This sequence joins TRBV20-1 and TRBJ2-3, with D unresolved. CDR3 nucleotide sequence: TGCAGTGCTAGAGATCGGCGCTTGACAGATACGCAGTATTTT. It specifies CSARDRRLTDTQYF.